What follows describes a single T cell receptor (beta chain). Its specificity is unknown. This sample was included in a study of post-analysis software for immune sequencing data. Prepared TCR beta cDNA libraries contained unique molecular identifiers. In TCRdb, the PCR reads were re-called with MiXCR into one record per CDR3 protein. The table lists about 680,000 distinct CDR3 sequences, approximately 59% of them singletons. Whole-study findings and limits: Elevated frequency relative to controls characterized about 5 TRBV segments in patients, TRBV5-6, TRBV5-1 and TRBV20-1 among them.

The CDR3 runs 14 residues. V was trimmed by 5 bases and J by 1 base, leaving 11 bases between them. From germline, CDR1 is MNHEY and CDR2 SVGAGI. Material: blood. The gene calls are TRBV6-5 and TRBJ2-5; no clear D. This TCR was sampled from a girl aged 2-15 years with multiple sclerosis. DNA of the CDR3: TGTGCCAGCAGTCGCGCGGTCTCCCAAGAGACCCAGTACTTC. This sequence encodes CASSRAVSQETQYF.